The 28 T cell receptor beta chains presented below share a single source sample, sequenced in a study of Tregs in tolerant kidney transplant recipients. Here immunoSEQ multiplex PCR was the method, and the copy in TCRdb shows in-frame clones only, minus some. Here the sample spans roughly 80,000 clones, 90% to 95% being singletons. Recipients received nonmyeloablative bone marrow transplants from related graft donors, with transient mixed chimerism. This material consisted of CD4+ T cells from blood (PBMCs), taken 24 months after the transplant. These receptor sequences come from a human patient who received a combined kidney and bone marrow transplant. Some T cells may have come from the graft donor.

The chain uses TRBV30 and TRBJ1-1, with D perhaps matching TRBD1 (5 bases). V was shortened by 4 bases and J by 1 base, with 13 bases between the two germline ends. The CDR3 length is 14 residues. Germline CDR1 GTSNPN, CDR2 SVGIG (reference sequence). The CDR3 DNA reads as TGTGCCTGGAACGCAGGGAGGGAGAACACTGAAGCTTTCTTT. Translated, it gives CAWNAGRENTEAFF.

The chain links TRBV6-1 to TRBJ2-5, with D perhaps matching TRBD1 (5 bases). With 2 bases removed from V and 2 bases from J, the gap between germline ends came to 12 bases. The CDR3 spans 15 residues. Germline V gene lookup returns CDR1 MNHNS and CDR2 SASEGT. The CDR3 sequence: CASSERNRPQETQYF. CDR3 nucleotides: TGTGCCAGCAGTGAAAGGAACAGGCCGCAAGAGACCCAGTACTTC.

CDR3 amino acids: CASSFGQPGRHNEQFF. CDR3 nucleotide sequence: TGTGCCAGCAGCTTCGGACAGCCGGGGCGACACAATGAGCAGTTCTTC. V usage is TRBV7-6 and J usage is TRBJ2-1; the D gene is possibly TRBD1 (6 bases). The CDR3 sequence is 16 residues long. CDR1 and CDR2 from the germline V gene are SGHVS and FNYEAQ. V shed 3 bases and J shed 5 bases, with 17 bases lying between them.

Only one count was recorded for this clone. The chain couples TRBV12-5 to TRBJ2-7; perhaps TRBD2 as D (6 bases). The germline V and J ends were trimmed by 0 bases and 7 bases, with 10 bases remaining between them. The CDR3 extends over 13 amino acids. Germline V gene data show CDR1 as LGHNT and CDR2 as FRNRAP. CDR3 sequence reads: CASGLVGGGEQYF. The CDR3 bases are TGTGCTAGTGGTTTGGTGGGGGGTGGGGAGCAGTACTTC.

This clone occurred once. The chain couples TRBV5-1 to TRBJ2-5; 10 positions match TRBD1. V shed 4 bases, J shed 0 bases, and the junction held 3 bases outside the gene matches. There are 15 residues in the CDR3. CDR1 SGHRS and CDR2 YFSETQ come from the germline V gene. The CDR3, as DNA: TGCGCCAGCAGCATGGGACAGGGGTACCAAGAGACCCAGTACTTC. Amino acid sequence: CASSMGQGYQETQYF.

The chain links TRBV7-2 to TRBJ1-5, with D maybe TRBD1 (6 bases). The length of the CDR3 is 16 residues. From germline, CDR1 is SGHTA and CDR2 FQGNSA. V was shortened by 1 base and J by 1 base, with 11 bases between the two germline ends. The CDR3 coding sequence is TGTGCCAGCAGCTTAGAATCAGGGGAAAGCAATCAGCCCCAGCATTTT. Residues: CASSLESGESNQPQHF.

V gene TRBV10-3 combines with J gene TRBJ2-1; 16 nucleotides match TRBD2. This CDR3 comprises 18 residues. Germline V gives CDR1 ENHRY, CDR2 SYGVKD. Unmatched junction bases numbered 5, after V lost 6 bases and J lost 0 bases. This chain's CDR3 is CAIRGTSGGDSSYNEQFF. The CDR3 bases are TGTGCCATCAGGGGGACTAGCGGGGGGGACAGCTCCTACAATGAGCAGTTCTTC.

The chain uses TRBV30 and TRBJ2-2; D is unclear. V lost 0 bases to trimming and J lost 6 bases, with 17 bases between them. This CDR3 comprises 16 residues. Germline loops: CDR1 GTSNPN, CDR2 SVGIG (reference sequence). CDR3 nucleotides: TGTGCCTGGAGTGTACATTCGGTACCCGCGGCCGGGGAGCTGTTTTTT. This codes for CAWSVHSVPAAGELFF.

This sequence joins TRBV4-3 and TRBJ2-1; 10 nucleotides agree with TRBD2. Germline V lookup: CDR1 LGHNA, CDR2 YSLEER. This CDR3 has 18 residues. J lost 1 base, V lost 4 bases, and 10 bases had no gene match. The CDR3 is CASSRSSSGGWSYNEQFF. CDR3 sequence (DNA): TGCGCCAGCAGCCGAAGTAGTAGCGGGGGGTGGTCCTACAATGAGCAGTTCTTC.

V gene TRBV6-6 combines with J gene TRBJ2-1, with a weak D call TRBD1 (6 bases). Germline CDR1 MNHNY, CDR2 SVGAGI (reference sequence). The CDR3 is made up of 14 amino acids. V dropped 4 bases and J dropped 5 bases, with 12 bases sitting between them. CDR3 sequence: CASSFPGQHNEQFF. CDR3 DNA sequence: TGTGCCAGCAGTTTCCCCGGACAGCACAATGAGCAGTTCTTC.

The V call is TRBV5-6, the J call TRBJ1-1, with 8 bases fitting TRBD1. The trim removed 6 bases at V and 1 base at J, leaving 11 bases unmatched. The germline gives CDR1 SGHDT, CDR2 YYEEEE. The CDR3 contains 16 residues. CDR3 residues: CASKGVWDRQNTEAFF. The CDR3 DNA follows: TGTGCCAGCAAAGGTGTATGGGACAGGCAGAACACTGAAGCTTTCTTT.

The genes are TRBV5-4 and TRBJ2-1; possible D gene TRBD2, 6 bases. Germline-derived CDR1 and CDR2 are SGHNT and YYREEE (reference sequence). V lost 1 base and J 8 bases, leaving 10 bases between the germline ends. The CDR3 contains 13 residues. For the CDR3, the DNA is TGTGCCAGCAGCTTGTGGGCTAGCGATGAGCAGTTCTTC. Its protein is CASSLWASDEQFF.

This chain connects TRBV18 to TRBJ1-1, with TRBD1 identical over 12 bases. This CDR3 spans 16 amino acids. The junction had 13 bases not matched to a gene; V was cut back by 10 bases and J by 4 bases. In germline, CDR1 is KGHSH, CDR2 LQKENI. The CDR3 coding sequence is TGTGCCAAACGACCGGGACAGGGGGCGCTTGGCACTGAAGCTTTCTTT. It yields the protein CAKRPGQGALGTEAFF.

The V gene is TRBV7-2, the J gene TRBJ2-1; TRBD2 matches at 10 bases. The CDR3 runs to 14 residues. Trimming cost V 5 bases and J 9 bases; bases outside gene matches: 7. Per germline, CDR1 SGHTA and CDR2 FQGNSA. The CDR3 bases are TGTGCCAGCAGCCATAGCGGGGGGAGCGGTGAGCAGTTCTTC. This encodes CASSHSGGSGEQFF.

V is TRBV18 and J is TRBJ2-5; 7 bases line up with TRBD1. Germline-derived CDR1 and CDR2 are KGHSH and LQKENI. There are 15 residues in the CDR3. Trimming cost V 4 bases and J 2 bases; bases outside gene matches: 7. CDR3 residues: CASSLHRDSQETQYF. CDR3 in DNA: TGTGCCAGCTCACTACACCGGGACAGTCAAGAGACCCAGTACTTC.

The V and J genes are TRBV28 and TRBJ1-5; the match to TRBD1 covers 7 bases. The CDR3 sequence is 17 residues long. Germline V lookup: CDR1 MDHEN, CDR2 SYDVKM. J gave up 0 bases and V 6 bases, and 11 bases lay outside the gene matches. The CDR3: CASSRGTASYSNQPQHF. The CDR3 DNA follows: TGTGCCAGCAGCCGTGGGACAGCGTCATATAGCAATCAGCCCCAGCATTTT. Together with reference TRBV28 and TRBJ1-5, the CDR3 gives the full variable domain: DVKVTQSSRYLVKRTGEKVFLECVQDMDHENMFWYRQDPGLGLRLIYFSYDVKMKEKGDIPEGYSVSREKKERFSLILESASTNQTSMYLCASSRGTASYSNQPQHFGDGTRLSIL.

The chain combines TRBV7-9 with TRBJ2-3; D might be TRBD2 (5 bases). The CDR3 is 14 residues long. V was trimmed by 5 bases and J by 4 bases, leaving 13 bases between them. Germline V CDR1 and CDR2: SEHNR, FQNEAQ (reference sequence). This CDR3 is CASSPMRAADTQYF. CDR3 DNA sequence: TGTGCCAGCAGCCCAATGAGGGCGGCAGATACGCAGTATTTT.

The chain employs TRBV2 and TRBJ1-1, with 7 bases identical to TRBD1. This CDR3 has 13 amino acids. V lost 6 bases to trimming and J lost 11 bases; unmatched junction nucleotides: 12. Per germline, CDR1 SNHLY and CDR2 FYNNEI. The CDR3 DNA is TGTGCCAGCAGCGTCAGACAGGGCGCAAAGGCTTTCTTT. Amino acid sequence: CASSVRQGAKAFF.

CDR3 residues: CASTSGYNEQFF. The DNA for the CDR3 is TGCGCCAGCACTTCGGGGTACAATGAGCAGTTCTTC. V and J are TRBV5-1 and TRBJ2-1; the D gene is possibly TRBD2 (5 bases). In germline, CDR1 is SGHRS, CDR2 YFSETQ. CDR3 length: 12 residues. Trimming took 6 bases from V and 4 from J, leaving 8 bases between them.

The chain links TRBV19 to TRBJ1-5; a weak D match, TRBD1 (6 bases). Trimming cost V 4 bases and J 2 bases, with 15 bases left between them. The CDR3 extends over 16 amino acids. Germline V lookup: CDR1 LNHDA, CDR2 SQIVND (reference sequence). In nucleotides, the CDR3 is TGTGCCAGTAGTACCCCCGGCAGGGGAGGCAATCAGCCCCAGCATTTT. Amino acid sequence: CASSTPGRGGNQPQHF.

This chain connects TRBV30 to TRBJ1-5; D not resolved. V was pared by 3 bases and J by 3 bases, with 9 bases between. This CDR3 is built from 13 residues. Per the germline V gene, CDR1 is GTSNPN and CDR2 is SVGIG (reference sequence). Written as DNA, the CDR3 is TGTGCCTGGAGCGGGAGATTCAATCAGCCCCAGCATTTT. It codes for CAWSGRFNQPQHF.

The genes are TRBV15 and TRBJ2-3; the match to TRBD2 covers 8 bases. Germline values: CDR1 LNHNV, CDR2 YYDKDF (reference sequence). The CDR3 consists of 14 residues. The V and J ends lost 0 bases and 10 bases, in that order; junction bases with no gene match: 6. The CDR3 bases are TGTGCCACCAGCAGAGATCTGACTAGCGAAGCGCAGTATTTT. Translation: CATSRDLTSEAQYF.

V gene TRBV19 combines with J gene TRBJ1-1, with no clear D. The CDR3 is 15 amino acids. V shed 9 bases and J shed 2 bases, with 19 bases lying between them. Looked up from germline, CDR1 is LNHDA and CDR2 is SQIVND (reference sequence). CDR3 sequence: CASSSPAEGNTEAFF. CDR3 DNA sequence: TGTGCCAGCAGCTCCCCGGCGGAGGGAAACACTGAAGCTTTCTTT.

The rearrangement links TRBV5-6 to TRBJ2-7, with unresolved D. The CDR3 contains 14 residues. V was trimmed by 0 bases and J by 0 bases, leaving 7 bases between them. CDR1 is SGHDT, CDR2 YYEEEE, per germline. As DNA, the CDR3 is TGTGCCAGCAGCTTGGCAGGCGTCTCCTACGAGCAGTACTTC. This translates into CASSLAGVSYEQYF.

The V gene is TRBV6-5, the J gene TRBJ1-5, with 9 bases fitting TRBD1. V lost 6 bases and J lost 7; bases outside the gene matches: 7. The CDR3 runs to 14 residues. Germline CDR1 reads MNHEY; CDR2 reads SVGAGI. The CDR3 DNA reads TGTGCCAGCAGCCAACAGGGGGCTGCGCAGCCCCAGCATTTT. Amino acid sequence: CASSQQGAAQPQHF.

The chain has TRBV7-9 and TRBJ2-5; possibly TRBD2 for D (6 bases). Trimming left V 0 bases short and J 3 bases short, with 8 bases between. Germline assignment: CDR1 SEHNR and CDR2 FQNEAQ (reference sequence). CDR3 size: 14 residues. The CDR3 is CASSLAGGKETQYF. The CDR3 DNA reads TGTGCCAGCAGCTTAGCGGGAGGAAAAGAGACCCAGTACTTC.

The chain combines TRBV28 with TRBJ1-1; unclear D gene. Looked up from germline, CDR1 is MDHEN and CDR2 is SYDVKM. V lost 3 bases to trimming and J lost 11 bases, with 13 bases between them. The CDR3 runs 12 residues. The CDR3, as DNA: TGTGCCAGCAGTTTCATCCGGGTGAGGGCTTTCTTT. This codes for CASSFIRVRAFF.

The chain carries TRBV7-9 and TRBJ1-2; 7 bases line up with TRBD1. Germline assignment: CDR1 SEHNR and CDR2 FQNEAQ (reference sequence). J gave up 4 bases and V 4 bases, and 3 bases lay outside the gene matches. CDR3 length equals 13 residues. The CDR3 nucleotides read TGTGCCAGCAGCTCCTCAGGGGGCTATGGCTACACCTTC. Protein product: CASSSSGGYGYTF.